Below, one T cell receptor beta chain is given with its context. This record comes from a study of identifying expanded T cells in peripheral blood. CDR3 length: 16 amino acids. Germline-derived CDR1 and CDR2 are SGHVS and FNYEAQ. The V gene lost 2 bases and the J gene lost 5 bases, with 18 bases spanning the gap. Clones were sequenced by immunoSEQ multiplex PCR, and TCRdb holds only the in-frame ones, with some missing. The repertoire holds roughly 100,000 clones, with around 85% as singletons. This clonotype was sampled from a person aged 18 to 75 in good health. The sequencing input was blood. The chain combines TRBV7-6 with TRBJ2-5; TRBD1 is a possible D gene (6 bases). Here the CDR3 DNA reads TGTGCCAGCAGCTTATCATCCGGACAGAGGAAGGAGACCCAGTACTTC. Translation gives CASSLSSGQRKETQYF.